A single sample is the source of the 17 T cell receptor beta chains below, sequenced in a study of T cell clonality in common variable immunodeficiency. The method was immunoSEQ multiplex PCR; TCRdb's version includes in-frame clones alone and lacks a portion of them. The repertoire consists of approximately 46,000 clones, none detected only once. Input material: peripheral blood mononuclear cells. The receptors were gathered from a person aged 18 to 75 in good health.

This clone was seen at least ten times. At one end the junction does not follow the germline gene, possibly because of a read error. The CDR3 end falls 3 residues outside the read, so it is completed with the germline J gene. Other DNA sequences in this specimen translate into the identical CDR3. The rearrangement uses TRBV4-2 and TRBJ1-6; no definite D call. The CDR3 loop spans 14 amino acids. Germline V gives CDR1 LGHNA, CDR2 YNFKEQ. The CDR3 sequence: CASSQDRTRSPLHF. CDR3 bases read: TGCGCCAGCAGCCAAGATCGGACTCGATCGCCC.

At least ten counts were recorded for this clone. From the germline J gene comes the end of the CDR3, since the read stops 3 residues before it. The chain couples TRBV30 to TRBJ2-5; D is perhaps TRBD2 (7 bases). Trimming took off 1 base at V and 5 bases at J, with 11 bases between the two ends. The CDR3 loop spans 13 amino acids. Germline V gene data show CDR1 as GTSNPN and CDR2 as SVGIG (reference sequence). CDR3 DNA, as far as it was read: TGTGCCTGGAGTGGGGGGGGCGGGGAGACC. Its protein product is CAWSGGGGET. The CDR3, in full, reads CAWSGGGGETQYF.

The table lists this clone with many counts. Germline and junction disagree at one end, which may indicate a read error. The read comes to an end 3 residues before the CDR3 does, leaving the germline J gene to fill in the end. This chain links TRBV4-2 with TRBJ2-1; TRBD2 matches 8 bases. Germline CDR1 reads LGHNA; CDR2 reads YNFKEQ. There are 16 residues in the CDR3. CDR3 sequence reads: CASSGLRGVTYNEQFF. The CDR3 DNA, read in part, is TGCGCCAGCAGCGGCCTGCGGGGGGTCACCTACAATGAG.

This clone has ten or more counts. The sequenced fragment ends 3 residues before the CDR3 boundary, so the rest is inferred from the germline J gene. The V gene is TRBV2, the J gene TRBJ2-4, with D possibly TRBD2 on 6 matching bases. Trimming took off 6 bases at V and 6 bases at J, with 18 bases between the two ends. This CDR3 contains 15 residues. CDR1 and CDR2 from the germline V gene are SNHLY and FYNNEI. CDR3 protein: CASRGLSVAGNIQYF. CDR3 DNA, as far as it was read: TGTGCCAGCAGGGGACTGTCCGTCGCGGGAAACATT.

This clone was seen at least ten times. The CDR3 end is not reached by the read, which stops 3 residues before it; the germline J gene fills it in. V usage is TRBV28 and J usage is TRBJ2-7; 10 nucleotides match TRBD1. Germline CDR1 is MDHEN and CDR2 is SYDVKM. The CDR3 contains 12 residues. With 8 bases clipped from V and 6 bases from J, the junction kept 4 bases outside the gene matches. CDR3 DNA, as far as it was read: TGTGCCAGCGGGACAGGGGTAAGCGAG. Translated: CASGTGVSE. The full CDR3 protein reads CASGTGVSEQYF. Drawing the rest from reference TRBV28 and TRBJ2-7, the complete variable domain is DVKVTQSSRYLVKRTGEKVFLECVQDMDHENMFWYRQDPGLGLRLIYFSYDVKMKEKGDIPEGYSVSREKKERFSLILESASTNQTSMYLCASGTGVSEQYFGPGTRLTVT.

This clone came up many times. The chain's CDR3 is CASSGGNRGPGNTIYF. CDR3 DNA, as far as it was read: TGTGCCAGTAGCGGAGGAAACAGGGGACCAGGAAACACC. V and J are TRBV19 and TRBJ1-3; 7 bases line up with TRBD1. The read ends 3 residues early relative to the CDR3; the germline J gene fills the gap. This CDR3 has 16 residues. Per the germline V gene, CDR1 is LNHDA and CDR2 is SQIVND (reference sequence). The V and J ends lost 6 bases and 4 bases, in that order; junction bases with no gene match: 12.

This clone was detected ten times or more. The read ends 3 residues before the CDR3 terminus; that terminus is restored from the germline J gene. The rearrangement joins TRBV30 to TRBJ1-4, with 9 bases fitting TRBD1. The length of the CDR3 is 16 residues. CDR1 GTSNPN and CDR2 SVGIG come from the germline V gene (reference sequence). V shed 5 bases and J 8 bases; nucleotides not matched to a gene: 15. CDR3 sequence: CAWGLLRGTGIEKLFF. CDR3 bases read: TGTGCCTGGGGCCTATTACGAGGGACAGGGATAGAAAAA.

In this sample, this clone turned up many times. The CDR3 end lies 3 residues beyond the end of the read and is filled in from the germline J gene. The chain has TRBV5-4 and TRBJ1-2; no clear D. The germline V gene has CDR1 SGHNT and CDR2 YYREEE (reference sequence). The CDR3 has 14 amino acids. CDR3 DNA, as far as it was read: TGTGCCAGCAGCACCCGGACTAGCACAGATACC. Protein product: CASSTRTSTDT. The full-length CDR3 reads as CASSTRTSTDTYTF.

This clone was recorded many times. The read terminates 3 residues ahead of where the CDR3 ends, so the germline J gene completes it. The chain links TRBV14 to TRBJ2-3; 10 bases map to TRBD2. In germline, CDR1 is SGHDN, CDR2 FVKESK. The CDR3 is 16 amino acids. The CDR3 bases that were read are TGTGCCAGCAGCCAACTGTCTAGCGGGGGTCGGGAGACG. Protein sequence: CASSQLSSGGRET. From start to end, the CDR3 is CASSQLSSGGRETQYF. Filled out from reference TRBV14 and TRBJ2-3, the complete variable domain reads EAGVTQFPSHSVIEKGQTVTLRCDPISGHDNLYWYRRVMGKEIKFLLHFVKESKQDESGMPNNRFLAERTGGTYSTLKVQPAELEDSGVYFCASSQLSSGGRETQYFGPGTRLTVL.

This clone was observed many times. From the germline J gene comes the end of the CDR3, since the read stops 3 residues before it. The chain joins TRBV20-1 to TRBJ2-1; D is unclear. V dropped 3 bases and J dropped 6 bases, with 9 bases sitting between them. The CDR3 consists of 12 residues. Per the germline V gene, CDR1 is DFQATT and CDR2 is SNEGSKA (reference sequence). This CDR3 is CSASRQFNEQFF. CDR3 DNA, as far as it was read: TGCAGTGCTAGCAGGCAGTTCAATGAG.

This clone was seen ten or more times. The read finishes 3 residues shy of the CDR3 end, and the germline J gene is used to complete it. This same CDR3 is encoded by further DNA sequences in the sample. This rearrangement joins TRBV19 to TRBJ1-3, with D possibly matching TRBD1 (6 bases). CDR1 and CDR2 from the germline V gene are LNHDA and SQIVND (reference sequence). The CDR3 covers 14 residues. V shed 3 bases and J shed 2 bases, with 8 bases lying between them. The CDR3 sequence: CASSIAGAGNTIYF. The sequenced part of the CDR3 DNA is TGTGCCAGTAGTATTGCAGGGGCTGGAAACACC. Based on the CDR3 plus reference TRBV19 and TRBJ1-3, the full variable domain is DGGITQSPKYLFRKEGQNVTLSCEQNLNHDAMYWYRQDPGQGLRLIYYSQIVNDFQKGDIAEGYSVSREKKESFPLTVTSAQKNPTAFYLCASSIAGAGNTIYFGEGSWLTVV.

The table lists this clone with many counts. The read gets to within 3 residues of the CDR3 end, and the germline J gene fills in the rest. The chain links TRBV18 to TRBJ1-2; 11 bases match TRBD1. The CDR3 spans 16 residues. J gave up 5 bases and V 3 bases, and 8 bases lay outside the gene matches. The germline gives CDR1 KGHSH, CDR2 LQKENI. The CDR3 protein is CASSPGQGGSPYGYTF. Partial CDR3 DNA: TGTGCCAGCTCACCGGGACAGGGGGGTAGCCCATATGGC.

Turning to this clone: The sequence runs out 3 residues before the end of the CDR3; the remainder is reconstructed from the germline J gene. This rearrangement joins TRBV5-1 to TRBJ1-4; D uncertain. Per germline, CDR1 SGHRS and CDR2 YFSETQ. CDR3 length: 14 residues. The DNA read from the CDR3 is TGCGCCAGCAGCTTGGAGCGGGGAGGTTCACCA. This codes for CASSLERGGSP. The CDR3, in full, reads CASSLERGGSPLFF.

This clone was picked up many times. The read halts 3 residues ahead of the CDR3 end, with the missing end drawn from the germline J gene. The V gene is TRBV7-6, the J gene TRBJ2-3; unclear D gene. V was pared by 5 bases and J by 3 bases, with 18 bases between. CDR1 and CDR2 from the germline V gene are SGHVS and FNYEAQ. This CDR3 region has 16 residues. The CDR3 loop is CASSRLGRQSTDTQYF. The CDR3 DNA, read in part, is TGTGCCAGCAGCCGACTGGGTAGGCAGTCAACAGATACG.

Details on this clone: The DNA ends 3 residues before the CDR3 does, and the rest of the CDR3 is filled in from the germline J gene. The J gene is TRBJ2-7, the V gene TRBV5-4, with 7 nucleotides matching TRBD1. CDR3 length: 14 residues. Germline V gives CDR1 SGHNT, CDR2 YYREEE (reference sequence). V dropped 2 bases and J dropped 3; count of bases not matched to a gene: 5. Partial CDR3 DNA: TGTGCCAGCAGCTTCGGTGCAGGGGGCTACGAG. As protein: CASSFGAGGYE. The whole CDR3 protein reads CASSFGAGGYEQYF.

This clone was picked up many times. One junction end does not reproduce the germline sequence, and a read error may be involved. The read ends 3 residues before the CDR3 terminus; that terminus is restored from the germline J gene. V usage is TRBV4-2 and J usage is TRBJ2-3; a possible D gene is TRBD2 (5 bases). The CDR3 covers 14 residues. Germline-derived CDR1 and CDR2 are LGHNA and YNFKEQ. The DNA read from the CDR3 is TGCGCCAGCAGCCAGCGGTCTAGCACAGATACG. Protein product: CASSQRSSTDT. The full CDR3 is CASSQRSSTDTQYF.

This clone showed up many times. The part of the CDR3 DNA that was read is TGTGCCACCGCTACAGGGAAGAGAGAAAAA. Its translation: CATATGKREK. The whole CDR3 region reads CATATGKREKLFF. This chain joins TRBV10-3 and TRBJ1-4; perhaps TRBD1 as D (6 bases). The read halts 3 residues ahead of the CDR3 end, with the missing end drawn from the germline J gene. Germline CDR1 reads ENHRY; CDR2 reads SYGVKD. The CDR3 consists of 13 residues. Trimming stripped 10 bases from V and 8 bases from J, with 17 bases between.